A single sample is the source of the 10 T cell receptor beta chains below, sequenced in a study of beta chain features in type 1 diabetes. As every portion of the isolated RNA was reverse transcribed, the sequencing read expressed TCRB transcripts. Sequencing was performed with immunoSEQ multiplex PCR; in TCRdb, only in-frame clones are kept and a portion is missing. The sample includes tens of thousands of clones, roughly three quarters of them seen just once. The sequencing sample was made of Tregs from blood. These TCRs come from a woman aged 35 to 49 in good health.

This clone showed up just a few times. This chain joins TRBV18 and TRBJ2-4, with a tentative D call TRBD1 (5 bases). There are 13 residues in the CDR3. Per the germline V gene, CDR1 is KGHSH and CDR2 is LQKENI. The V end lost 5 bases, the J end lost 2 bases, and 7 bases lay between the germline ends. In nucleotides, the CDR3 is TGTGCCAGCTCAGCAGGGCCCAAAAACATTCAGTACTTC. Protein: CASSAGPKNIQYF. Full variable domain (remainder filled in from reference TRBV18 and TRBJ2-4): NAGVMQNPRHLVRRRGQEARLRCSPMKGHSHVYWYRQLPEEGLKFMVYLQKENIIDESGMPKERFSAEFPKEGPSILRIQQVVRGDSAAYFCASSAGPKNIQYFGAGTRLSVL.

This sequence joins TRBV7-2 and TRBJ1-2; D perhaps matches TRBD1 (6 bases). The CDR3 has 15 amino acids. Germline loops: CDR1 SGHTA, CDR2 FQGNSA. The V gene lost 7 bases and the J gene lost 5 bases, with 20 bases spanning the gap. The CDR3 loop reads CASTRLQGGEYGYTF. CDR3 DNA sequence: TGTGCCAGCACCCGATTACAGGGTGGGGAATATGGCTACACCTTC.

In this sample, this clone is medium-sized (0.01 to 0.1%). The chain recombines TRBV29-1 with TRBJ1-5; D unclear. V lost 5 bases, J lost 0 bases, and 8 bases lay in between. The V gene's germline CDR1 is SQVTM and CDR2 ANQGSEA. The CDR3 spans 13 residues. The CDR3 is CSVRGDSNQPQHF. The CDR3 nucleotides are TGCAGCGTTCGCGGGGATAGCAATCAGCCCCAGCATTTT.

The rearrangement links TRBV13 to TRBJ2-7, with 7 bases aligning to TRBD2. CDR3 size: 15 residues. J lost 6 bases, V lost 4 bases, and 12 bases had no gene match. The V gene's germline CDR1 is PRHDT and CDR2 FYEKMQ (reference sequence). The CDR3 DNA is TGTGCCAGCAGCTCTCCCGGGACTACTATTGGCGAGCAGTACTTC. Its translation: CASSSPGTTIGEQYF.

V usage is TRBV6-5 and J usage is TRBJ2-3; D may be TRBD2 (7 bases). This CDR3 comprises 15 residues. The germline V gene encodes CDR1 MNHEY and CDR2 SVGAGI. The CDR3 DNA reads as TGTGGGCCGTGGGGGGGGCCCTCTGGCACAGATACGCAGTATTTT. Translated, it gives CGPWGGPSGTDTQYF.

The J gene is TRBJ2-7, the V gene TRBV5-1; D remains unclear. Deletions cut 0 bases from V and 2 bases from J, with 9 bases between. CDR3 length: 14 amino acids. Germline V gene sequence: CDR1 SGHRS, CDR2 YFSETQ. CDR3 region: CASSLDRKAYEQYF. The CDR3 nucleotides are TGCGCCAGCAGCTTGGACAGAAAAGCCTACGAGCAGTACTTC. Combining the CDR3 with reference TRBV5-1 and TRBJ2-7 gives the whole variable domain KAGVTQTPRYLIKTRGQQVTLSCSPISGHRSVSWYQQTPGQGLQFLFEYFSETQRNKGNFPGRFSGRQFSNSRSEMNVSTLELGDSALYLCASSLDRKAYEQYFGPGTRLTVT.

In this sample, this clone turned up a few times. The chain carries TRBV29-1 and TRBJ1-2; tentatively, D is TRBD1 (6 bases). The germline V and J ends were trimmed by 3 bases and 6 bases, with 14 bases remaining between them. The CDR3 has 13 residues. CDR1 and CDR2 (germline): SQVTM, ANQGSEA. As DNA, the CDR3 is TGCAGCGTTGATCTGGGGGCGTTCGATGGCTACACCTTC. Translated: CSVDLGAFDGYTF. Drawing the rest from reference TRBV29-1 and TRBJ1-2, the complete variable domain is SAVISQKPSRDICQRGTSLTIQCQVDSQVTMMFWYRQQPGQSLTLIATANQGSEATYESGFVIDKFPISRPNLTFSTLTVSNMSPEDSSIYLCSVDLGAFDGYTFGSGTRLTVV.

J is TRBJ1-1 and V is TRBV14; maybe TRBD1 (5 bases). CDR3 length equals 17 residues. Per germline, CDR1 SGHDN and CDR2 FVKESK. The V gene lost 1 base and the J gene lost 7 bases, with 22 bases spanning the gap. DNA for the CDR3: TGTGCCAGCAGCCAAGGCCTAATAGGGCAGTTAGGGGATGAAGCTTTCTTT. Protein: CASSQGLIGQLGDEAFF.

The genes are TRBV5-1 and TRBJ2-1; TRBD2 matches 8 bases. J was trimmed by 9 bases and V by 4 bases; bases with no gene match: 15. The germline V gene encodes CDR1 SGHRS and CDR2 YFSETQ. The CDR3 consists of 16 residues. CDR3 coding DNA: TGCGCCAGCAGCCGACCGGGTGGTAGCGGGGATGGTGAGCAGTTCTTC. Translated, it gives CASSRPGGSGDGEQFF.

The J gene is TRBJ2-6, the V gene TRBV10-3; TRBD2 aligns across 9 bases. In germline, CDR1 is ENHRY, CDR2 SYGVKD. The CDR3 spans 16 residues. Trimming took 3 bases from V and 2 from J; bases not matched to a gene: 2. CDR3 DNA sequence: TGTGCCATCAGTGATGGCGGGGGGGCTGGGGCCAACGTCCTGACTTTC. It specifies CAISDGGGAGANVLTF.